One sample yielded the 13 T cell receptor beta chains listed below, sequenced in a study of T-cell reconstitution after alpha-beta-depleted transplantation in children. For TCRbeta, the library was prepared with unique molecular identifiers. TCRdb processed the PCR reads anew with MiXCR; each CDR3 protein has one entry. The sample comprises around 92,000 distinct CDR3 sequences, 12% of which are singletons, and over 11% rests with the top ten. Here the sequenced sample was PBMCs from the stem cell graft donor, taken from the stem cell graft. The source is a human donor who donated a stem cell graft to a child with inherited bone marrow failure.

This clonotype was detected ten times or more. V gene TRBV24-1 combines with J gene TRBJ2-2; D might be TRBD2 (5 bases). Germline V lookup: CDR1 KGHDR, CDR2 SFDVKD. Trimming removed 4 bases at V and 5 bases at J, with 10 bases between. The CDR3 loop spans 14 amino acids. DNA of the CDR3: TGTGCCACCAGTGACCTCCGCGGGACCGGGGAGCTGTTTTTT. Protein product: CATSDLRGTGELFF.

This clonotype was detected many times. This chain joins TRBV7-3 and TRBJ2-1; tentative D call: TRBD2 (6 bases). This CDR3 is 15 amino acids long. V was pared by 5 bases and J by 3 bases, with 14 bases between. The germline V gene encodes CDR1 SGHTA and CDR2 FQGTGA. CDR3 in amino acids: CASSALGGNYNEQFF. The CDR3 DNA is TGTGCCAGCAGCGCCCTGGGGGGTAACTACAATGAGCAGTTCTTC.

This clonotype was seen ten or more times. This chain connects TRBV28 to TRBJ2-7; D unresolved. CDR1 and CDR2 from the germline V gene are MDHEN and SYDVKM. This CDR3 has 14 amino acids. V was clipped by 7 bases and J by 2 bases, with 15 bases between them. The CDR3 is CASTKNQVTYEQYF. CDR3 nucleotides: TGTGCCAGCACAAAAAACCAGGTCACCTACGAGCAGTACTTC. The full variable domain, rest sourced from reference TRBV28 and TRBJ2-7, is DVKVTQSSRYLVKRTGEKVFLECVQDMDHENMFWYRQDPGLGLRLIYFSYDVKMKEKGDIPEGYSVSREKKERFSLILESASTNQTSMYLCASTKNQVTYEQYFGPGTRLTVT.

The chain has TRBV6-5 and TRBJ2-7; 9 bases are a match to TRBD2. V lost 6 bases to trimming and J lost 5 bases; unmatched junction nucleotides: 11. The germline CDR1 and CDR2 sequences are MNHEY and SVGAGI. This CDR3 region has 15 residues. The CDR3 reads CASRYRGVAGDEQYF. The CDR3 coding sequence is TGTGCCAGCAGGTACCGAGGGGTAGCGGGAGACGAGCAGTACTTC.

The table lists this clonotype with a few counts. This chain connects TRBV7-6 to TRBJ2-7, with D hard to call. The CDR3 runs to 13 residues. The germline gives CDR1 SGHVS, CDR2 FNYEAQ. V dropped 1 base and J dropped 6 bases, with 10 bases sitting between them. Written as DNA, the CDR3 is TGTGCCAGCAGCTTAGGCCACCCTCCCGAGCAGTACTTC. Translating gives CASSLGHPPEQYF.

This clonotype was found many times. The J gene is TRBJ2-1, the V gene TRBV5-5, with a tentative D call TRBD2 (5 bases). Trimming removed 2 bases from V and 2 bases from J, with 8 bases in between. This CDR3 contains 14 residues. CDR1 is SGHKS, CDR2 YYEKEE, per germline (reference sequence). The CDR3 here is CASSFGGAYNEQFF. The CDR3 DNA sequence: TGTGCCAGCAGCTTTGGAGGAGCCTACAATGAGCAGTTCTTC.

This clonotype appeared many times. The chain employs TRBV12-3 or TRBV12-4 and TRBJ2-5, with TRBD2 matching over 11 bases. The CDR3 length is 13 residues. With 8 bases clipped from V and 1 base from J, the junction kept 0 bases outside the gene matches. The chain's CDR3 is CASGLAGQETQYF. CDR3 DNA: TGTGCCAGCGGACTAGCGGGCCAAGAGACCCAGTACTTC.

This clonotype appeared many times. The CDR3 loop is CASKQGAWVDYTF. The CDR3 DNA follows: TGTGCCAGCAAACAGGGGGCCTGGGTAGACTACACCTTC. The V call is TRBV12-3 or TRBV12-4, the J call TRBJ1-2, with TRBD1 matching over 9 bases. Losses at the gene ends were 7 bases for V and 10 bases for J; bases not matched to a gene: 10. This CDR3 has 13 amino acids.

This clonotype was seen only a few times. The rearrangement joins TRBV5-6 to TRBJ2-3; perhaps TRBD2 as D (5 bases). Trimming cost V 6 bases and J 1 base, with 9 bases left between them. The CDR3 is made up of 13 amino acids. Germline CDR1 SGHDT, CDR2 YYEEEE. The CDR3 nucleotides read TGTGCCAGCACCCTGAGGGGCACAGATACGCAGTATTTT. This encodes CASTLRGTDTQYF.

This clonotype was seen ten or more times. The rearrangement links TRBV18 to TRBJ2-5; 14 nucleotides line up with TRBD2. This CDR3 region has 15 residues. V lost 3 bases and J lost 4; bases outside the gene matches: 1. Looked up from germline, CDR1 is KGHSH and CDR2 is LQKENI. As DNA, the CDR3 is TGTGCCAGCTCACCGGGGACTAGCGGGAGAGAGACCCAGTACTTC. Translating it yields CASSPGTSGRETQYF.

This clonotype was detected many times. The CDR3 nucleotides read TGTGCCAGCAGTTACGGGATAGCGGTGACCGGGGAGCTGTTTTTT. Protein sequence: CASSYGIAVTGELFF. V and J are TRBV6-5 and TRBJ2-2; possible D gene TRBD2, 6 bases. Trimming took off 2 bases at V and 5 bases at J, with 12 bases between the two ends. Germline CDR1 is MNHEY and CDR2 is SVGAGI. This CDR3 region has 15 residues.

Many counts were recorded for this clonotype. V usage is TRBV7-2 and J usage is TRBJ2-3; no clear D. Germline values: CDR1 SGHTA, CDR2 FQGNSA. The CDR3 runs to 11 residues. The V gene lost 5 bases and the J gene lost 6 bases, with 6 bases spanning the gap. This chain's CDR3 is CASSPADTQYF. DNA of the CDR3: TGTGCCAGCAGCCCAGCGGATACGCAGTATTTT.

V gene TRBV28 combines with J gene TRBJ1-5, with D perhaps TRBD1 (6 bases). V lost 6 bases, J lost 3 bases, and 30 bases lay in between. Per germline, CDR1 MDHEN and CDR2 SYDVKM. The CDR3 runs 20 residues. The CDR3 loop is CASRDGGAGLMGPPNQPQHF. The CDR3 DNA is TGTGCCAGCAGGGACGGGGGGGCAGGGTTAATGGGACCCCCCAATCAGCCCCAGCATTTT.